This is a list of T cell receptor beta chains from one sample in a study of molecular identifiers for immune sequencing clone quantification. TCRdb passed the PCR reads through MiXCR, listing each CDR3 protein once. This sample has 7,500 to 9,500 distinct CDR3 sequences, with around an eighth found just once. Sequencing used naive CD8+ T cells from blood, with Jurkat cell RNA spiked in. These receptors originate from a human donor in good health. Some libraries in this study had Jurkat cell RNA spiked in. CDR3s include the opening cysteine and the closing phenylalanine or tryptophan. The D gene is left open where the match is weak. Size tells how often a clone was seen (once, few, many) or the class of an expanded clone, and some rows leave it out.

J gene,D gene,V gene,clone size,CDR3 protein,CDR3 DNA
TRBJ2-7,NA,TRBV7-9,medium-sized,CASSLGGDEQYF,TGTGCCAGCAGCTTAGGAGGGGACGAGCAGTACTTC
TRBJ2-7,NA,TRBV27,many,CASSSKAVSYEQYF,TGTGCCAGCAGTTCTAAAGCTGTCTCCTACGAGCAGTACTTC
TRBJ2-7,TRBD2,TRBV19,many,CASSMGLAVPYEQYF,TGTGCCAGTAGTATGGGACTAGCGGTTCCCTACGAGCAGTACTTC
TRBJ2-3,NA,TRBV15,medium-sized,CATSSDGGPDTQYF,TGTGCCACCAGCTCAGATGGGGGGCCAGATACGCAGTATTTT
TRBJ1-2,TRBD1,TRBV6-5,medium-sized,CASSKQGAYYGYTF,TGTGCCAGCAGCAAACAGGGGGCCTACTATGGCTACACCTTC
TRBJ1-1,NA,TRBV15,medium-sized,CATSRDRQTTEAFF,TGTGCCACCAGCAGAGATCGACAGACCACTGAAGCTTTCTTT
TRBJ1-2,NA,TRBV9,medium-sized,CASSVGVTLYYGYTF,TGTGCCAGCAGCGTAGGAGTTACACTTTATTATGGCTACACCTTC
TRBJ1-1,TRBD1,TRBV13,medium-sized,CASSTQRGPGGAFF,TGTGCCAGCAGCACCCAAAGGGGGCCGGGGGGAGCTTTCTTT
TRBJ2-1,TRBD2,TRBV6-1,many,CASSKSSGDYNEQFF,TGTGCCAGCAGTAAATCTAGCGGCGACTACAATGAGCAGTTCTTC
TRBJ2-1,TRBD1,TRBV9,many,CASSVWDSPADEQFF,TGTGCCAGCAGCGTTTGGGACAGCCCCGCCGATGAGCAGTTCTTC
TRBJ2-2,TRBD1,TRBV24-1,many,CATSDLRQGNTGELFF,TGTGCCACCAGCGATTTACGACAGGGAAACACCGGGGAGCTGTTTTTT
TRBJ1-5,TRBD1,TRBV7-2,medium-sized,CASSLLAGTAQPQHF,TGTGCCAGCAGCTTACTAGCCGGGACAGCCCAGCCCCAGCATTTT
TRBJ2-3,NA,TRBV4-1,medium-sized,CASSQAPRATTDTQYF,TGCGCCAGCAGCCAAGCTCCGCGGGCTACCACAGATACGCAGTATTTT
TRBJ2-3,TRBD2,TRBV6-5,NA,CASSPTRGGAVGDAQYF,TGTGCCAGCAGCCCTACTCGCGGGGGGGCAGTAGGAGATGCGCAGTATTTT
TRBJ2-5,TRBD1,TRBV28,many,CASNIQGAGETQYF,TGTGCCAGCAACATACAGGGGGCTGGTGAGACCCAGTACTTC
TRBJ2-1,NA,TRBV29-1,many,CSVEEENYNEQFF,TGCAGCGTTGAGGAGGAAAATTACAATGAGCAGTTCTTC
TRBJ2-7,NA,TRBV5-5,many,CASSLGTDEQYF,TGTGCCAGCAGCTTGGGGACAGACGAGCAGTACTTC
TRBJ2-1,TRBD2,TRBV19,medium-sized,CASSLKGPASGSYNEQFF,TGTGCCAGTAGTCTTAAAGGGCCGGCTAGCGGGAGCTACAATGAGCAGTTCTTC
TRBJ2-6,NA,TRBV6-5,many,CASSYSSTAGANVLTF,TGTGCCAGCAGTTACTCTTCGACCGCTGGGGCCAACGTCCTGACTTTC
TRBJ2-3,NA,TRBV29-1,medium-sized,CSVETPRWGGGPDTQYF,TGCAGCGTTGAAACCCCCCGATGGGGGGGGGGCCCAGATACGCAGTATTTT
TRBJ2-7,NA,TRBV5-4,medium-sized,CASSPGTASSYEQYF,TGTGCCAGCAGCCCCGGGACTGCAAGCTCCTACGAGCAGTACTTC
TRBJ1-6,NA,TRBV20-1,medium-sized,CSVRSQAPYNSPLHF,TGCAGTGTGAGAAGTCAGGCCCCTTATAATTCACCCCTCCACTTT
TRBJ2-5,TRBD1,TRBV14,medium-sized,CASSQDRGPETQYF,TGTGCCAGCAGCCAAGACAGGGGGCCGGAGACCCAGTACTTC
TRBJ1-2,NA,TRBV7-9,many,CASSLQGQDYGYTF,TGTGCCAGCAGCTTACAGGGCCAGGACTATGGCTACACCTTC
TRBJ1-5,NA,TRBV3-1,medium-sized,CASSHWDSNQPQHF,TGTGCCAGCAGCCATTGGGACAGCAATCAGCCCCAGCATTTT
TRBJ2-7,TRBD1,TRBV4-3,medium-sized,CASSQDFTGVYEQYF,TGCGCCAGCAGCCAAGATTTTACAGGGGTATACGAGCAGTACTTC
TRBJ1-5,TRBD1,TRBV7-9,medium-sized,CASSPTGTYQPQHF,TGTGCCAGCAGCCCGACAGGGACGTATCAGCCCCAGCATTTT
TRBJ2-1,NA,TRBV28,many,CASSFGLDFEQFF,TGTGCCAGCAGTTTCGGTCTAGATTTTGAGCAGTTCTTC
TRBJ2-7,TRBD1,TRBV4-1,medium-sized,CASSAPVKGATYEQYF,TGCGCCAGCAGCGCCCCGGTGAAGGGGGCCACCTACGAGCAGTACTTC
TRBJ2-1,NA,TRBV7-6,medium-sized,CASRSLELYNEQFF,TGTGCCAGCAGGTCCTTGGAGCTTTACAATGAGCAGTTCTTC
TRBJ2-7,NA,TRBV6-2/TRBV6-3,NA,CASSIVGEQYF,TGTGCCAGCAGTATAGTAGGCGAGCAGTACTTC
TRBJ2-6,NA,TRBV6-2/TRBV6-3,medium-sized,CASSPLEGGFAGANVLTF,TGTGCCAGCAGTCCCCTCGAGGGAGGATTTGCTGGGGCCAACGTCCTGACTTTC
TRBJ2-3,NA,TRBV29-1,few,CSLEGQGADTQYF,TGCAGCTTGGAGGGGCAGGGTGCAGATACGCAGTATTTT
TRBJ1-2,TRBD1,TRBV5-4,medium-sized,CASSPDPRGRSYGYTF,TGTGCCAGCAGCCCCGATCCGAGGGGGCGCAGCTATGGCTACACCTTC
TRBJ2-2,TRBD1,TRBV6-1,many,CASSRQGAGPGELFF,TGTGCCAGCAGTCGACAGGGGGCCGGACCCGGGGAGCTGTTTTTT
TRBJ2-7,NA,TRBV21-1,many,CASTFNRGTANYEQYF,TGTGCCAGCACCTTCAATCGCGGGACGGCCAACTACGAGCAGTACTTC
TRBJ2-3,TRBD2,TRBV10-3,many,CAISEGLAETPTDTQYF,TGTGCCATCAGTGAGGGACTAGCGGAGACCCCCACAGATACGCAGTATTTT
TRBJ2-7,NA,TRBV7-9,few,CASSPRSAELHYEQYF,TGTGCCAGCAGCCCCCGGTCAGCGGAGCTACACTACGAGCAGTACTTC
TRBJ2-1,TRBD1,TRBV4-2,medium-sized,CASSQGGTGGYNEQFF,TGTGCCAGCAGCCAAGGCGGGACAGGGGGCTACAATGAGCAGTTCTTC
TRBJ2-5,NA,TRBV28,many,CASSFMGIGETQYF,TGTGCCAGCAGTTTTATGGGGATTGGGGAGACCCAGTACTTC
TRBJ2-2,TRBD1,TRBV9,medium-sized,CASTHRDRVGGELFF,TGTGCCAGCACCCACCGAGACAGGGTCGGCGGGGAGCTGTTTTTT
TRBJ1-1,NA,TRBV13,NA,CASSQALVVTPEALF,TGTGCCAGCAGCCAGGCTTTGGTAGTTACGCCTGAAGCTCTCTTT
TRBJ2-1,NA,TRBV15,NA,CATSGQTWGGDDYNEQFF,TGTGCCACCAGCGGCCAGACGTGGGGGGGCGACGATTACAATGAGCAGTTCTTC
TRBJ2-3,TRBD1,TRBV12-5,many,CASAQGTVATDTQYF,TGTGCTAGTGCCCAGGGGACAGTCGCCACAGATACGCAGTATTTT
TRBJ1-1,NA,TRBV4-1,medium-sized,CASSQDSGIGTEAFF,TGCGCCAGCAGCCAAGATTCCGGGATCGGCACTGAAGCTTTCTTT
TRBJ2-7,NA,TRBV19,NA,CASSIWGSYEQYF,TGTGCCAGTAGTATCTGGGGTTCCTACGAGCAGTACTTC
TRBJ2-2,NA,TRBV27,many,CASSFLGGELFF,TGTGCCAGCAGTTTCTTGGGCGGGGAGCTGTTTTTT
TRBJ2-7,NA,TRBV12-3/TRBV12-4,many,CASSPMDIAYEQYF,TGTGCCAGCTCCCCTATGGACATCGCCTACGAGCAGTACTTC
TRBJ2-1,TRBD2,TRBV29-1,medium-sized,CSVEFALAEINEQFF,TGCAGCGTTGAATTTGCACTAGCGGAGATTAATGAGCAGTTCTTC
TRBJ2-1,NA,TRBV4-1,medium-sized,CASSQEVGGEQFF,TGCGCCAGCAGCCAAGAGGTTGGGGGTGAGCAGTTCTTC
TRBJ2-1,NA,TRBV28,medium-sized,CASRYGSNEQFF,TGTGCCAGCAGATACGGGTCCAATGAGCAGTTCTTC
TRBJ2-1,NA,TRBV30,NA,CAWSYLSYNEQFF,TGTGCCTGGAGTTATCTATCCTACAATGAGCAGTTCTTC
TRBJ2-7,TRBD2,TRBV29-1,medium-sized,CSVEDPTSGTPYEQYF,TGCAGCGTTGAAGATCCGACTAGCGGGACCCCCTACGAGCAGTACTTC
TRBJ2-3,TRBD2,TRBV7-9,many,CASSLGTSGGATDTQYF,TGTGCCAGCAGCTTAGGGACTAGCGGGGGGGCCACAGATACGCAGTATTTT
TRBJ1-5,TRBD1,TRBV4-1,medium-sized,CASANHQGGQPQHF,TGCGCCAGCGCCAATCACCAGGGGGGACAGCCCCAGCATTTT
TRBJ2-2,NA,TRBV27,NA,CASSLLWPNTGELSF,TGTGCCAGCAGTTTATTGTGGCCGAACACCGGGGAGCTGTCTTTT
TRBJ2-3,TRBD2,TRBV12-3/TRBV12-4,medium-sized,CASREGRDYLQYF,TGTGCCAGCAGAGAGGGCCGGGACTATCTTCAATATTTT
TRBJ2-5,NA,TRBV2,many,CASSASEVETQYF,TGTGCCAGCAGTGCTAGCGAGGTGGAGACCCAGTACTTC
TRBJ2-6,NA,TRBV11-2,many,CASSGVEGLGANVLTF,TGTGCCAGCAGTGGGGTAGAGGGACTCGGGGCCAACGTCCTGACTTTC